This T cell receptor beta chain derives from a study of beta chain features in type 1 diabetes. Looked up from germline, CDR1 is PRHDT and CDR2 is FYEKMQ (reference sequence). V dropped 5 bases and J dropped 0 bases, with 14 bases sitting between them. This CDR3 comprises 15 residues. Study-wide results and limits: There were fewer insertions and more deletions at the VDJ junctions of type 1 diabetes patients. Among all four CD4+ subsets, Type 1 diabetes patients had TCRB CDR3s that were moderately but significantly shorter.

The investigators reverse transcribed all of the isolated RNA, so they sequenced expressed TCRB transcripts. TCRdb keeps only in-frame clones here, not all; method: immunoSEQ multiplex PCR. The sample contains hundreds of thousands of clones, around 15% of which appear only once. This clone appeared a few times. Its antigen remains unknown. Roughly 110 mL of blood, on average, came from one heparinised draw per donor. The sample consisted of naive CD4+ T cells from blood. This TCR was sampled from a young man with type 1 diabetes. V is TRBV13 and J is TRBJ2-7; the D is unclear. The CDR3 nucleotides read TGTGCCAGCAGCGTCTTGGGGTCCGGCTCCTACGAGCAGTACTTC. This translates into CASSVLGSGSYEQYF.